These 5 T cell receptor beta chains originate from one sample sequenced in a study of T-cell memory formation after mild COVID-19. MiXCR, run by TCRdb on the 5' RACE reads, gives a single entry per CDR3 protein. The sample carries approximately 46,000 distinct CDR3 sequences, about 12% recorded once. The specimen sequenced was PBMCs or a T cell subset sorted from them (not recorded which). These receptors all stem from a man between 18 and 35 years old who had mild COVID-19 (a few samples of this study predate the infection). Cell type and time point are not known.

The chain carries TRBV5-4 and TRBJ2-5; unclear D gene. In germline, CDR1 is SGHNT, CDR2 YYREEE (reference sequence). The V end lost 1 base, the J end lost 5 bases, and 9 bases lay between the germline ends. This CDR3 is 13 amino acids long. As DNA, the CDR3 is TGTGCCAGCAGCTTGCAGTTTTCGGAGACCCAGTACTTC. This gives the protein CASSLQFSETQYF. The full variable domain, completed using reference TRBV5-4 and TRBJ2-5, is ETGVTQSPTHLIKTRGQQVTLRCSSQSGHNTVSWYQQALGQGPQFIFQYYREEENGRGNFPPRFSGLQFPNYSSELNVNALELDDSALYLCASSLQFSETQYFGPGTRLLVL.

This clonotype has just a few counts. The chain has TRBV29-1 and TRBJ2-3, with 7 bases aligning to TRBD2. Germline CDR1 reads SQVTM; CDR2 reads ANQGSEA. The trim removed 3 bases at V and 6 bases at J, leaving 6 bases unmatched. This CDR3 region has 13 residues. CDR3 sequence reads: CSVETSSADTQYF. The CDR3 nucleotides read TGCAGCGTTGAGACTAGCTCGGCGGATACGCAGTATTTT.

The CDR3 loop reads CAIRDREDGYTF. CDR3 coding DNA: TGTGCCATCAGGGACAGGGAAGATGGCTACACCTTC. The gene calls are TRBV10-3 and TRBJ1-2, with 8 positions matching TRBD1. Per germline, CDR1 ENHRY and CDR2 SYGVKD. The CDR3 consists of 12 residues. Trimming at V came to 6 bases and at J to 6 bases, leaving 3 bases not matched to a gene.

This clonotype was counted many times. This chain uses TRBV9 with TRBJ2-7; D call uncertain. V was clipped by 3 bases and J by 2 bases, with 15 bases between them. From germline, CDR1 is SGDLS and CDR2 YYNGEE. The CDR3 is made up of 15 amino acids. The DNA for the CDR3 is TGTGCCAGCAGCGCGGACGTCAGCCGGGCCTACGAGCAGTACTTC. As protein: CASSADVSRAYEQYF.

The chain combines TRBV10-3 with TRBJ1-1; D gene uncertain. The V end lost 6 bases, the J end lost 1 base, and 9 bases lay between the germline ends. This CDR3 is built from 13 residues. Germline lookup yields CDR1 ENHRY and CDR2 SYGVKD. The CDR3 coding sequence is TGTGCCATCAGATCGGGTGCGAACACTGAAGCTTTCTTT. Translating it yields CAIRSGANTEAFF.